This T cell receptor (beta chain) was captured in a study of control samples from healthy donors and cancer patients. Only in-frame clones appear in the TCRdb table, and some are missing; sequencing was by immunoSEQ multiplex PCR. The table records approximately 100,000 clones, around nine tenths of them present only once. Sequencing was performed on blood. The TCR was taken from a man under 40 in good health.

The CDR3 reads CASRRRATNEKLFF. CDR3 DNA: TGTGCCAGCAGAAGAAGAGCAACTAATGAAAAACTGTTTTTT. This chain joins TRBV11-2 and TRBJ1-4; D unclear. The germline CDR1 and CDR2 sequences are SGHAT and FQNNGV. This CDR3 has 14 residues. V dropped 6 bases and J dropped 0 bases, with 8 bases sitting between them.